These T cell receptor beta chains were read from a single sample in a study of T cell responses to AZD1222 COVID-19 vaccine. Some clones are missing from TCRdb's copy, which holds only in-frame ones; the method was immunoSEQ multiplex PCR. The profile covers 100,000 to 120,000 clones, with roughly 90% appearing a single time and roughly 3.2% taken by the ten largest. This specimen consisted of peripheral blood, obtained on day 0 of MenACWY control vaccination. The receptor source for this set is an adult in good health. The CDR3 runs from the conserved cysteine through the conserved F or W. Each record gives: J gene, V gene, clone size, D gene, CDR3 protein, CDR3 DNA. A D gene is named only where the DNA matches it firmly. Some rows mark clone size as missing; the rest say once, few, many or name a class of expanded clone.

J: TRBJ2-7
V: TRBV6-5
size: .
D: TRBD1
CDR3: CASTGTGDLGEQYF
DNA: TGTGCCAGCACTGGGACAGGGGATTTGGGCGAGCAGTACTTC

J: TRBJ1-5
V: TRBV9
size: few
D: TRBD1
CDR3: CASSSGQGLKPQHF
DNA: TGTGCCAGCAGCTCCGGACAGGGGTTGAAGCCCCAGCATTTT

J: TRBJ2-1
V: TRBV12-5
size: .
D: .
CDR3: CASQTLPDGKSPDNEQFF
DNA: TGTGCTAGTCAAACCTTACCGGACGGAAAATCCCCCGACAATGAGCAGTTCTTC

J: TRBJ1-5
V: TRBV9
size: .
D: .
CDR3: CASSISGVVSNQPQHF
DNA: TGTGCCAGCAGTATATCAGGGGTCGTTAGCAATCAGCCCCAGCATTTT

J: TRBJ2-1
V: TRBV5-4
size: .
D: .
CDR3: CASSLGGSQYNEQFF
DNA: TGTGCCAGCAGCTTGGGGGGGTCACAATACAATGAGCAGTTCTTC

J: TRBJ2-5
V: TRBV25-1
size: .
D: .
CDR3: CASSAWYGGRPLTQYF
DNA: TGTGCCAGCAGTGCCTGGTACGGGGGGCGCCCCCTAACCCAGTACTTC

J: TRBJ2-1
V: TRBV4-1
size: .
D: .
CDR3: CASSQVDSNEQFF
DNA: TGCGCCAGCAGCCAAGTGGACAGCAATGAGCAGTTCTTC

J: TRBJ1-5
V: TRBV19
size: .
D: TRBD1
CDR3: CASSPQGGIFLTQHF
DNA: TGTGCCAGTAGTCCCCAGGGGGGGATATTTTTGACCCAGCATTTT

J: TRBJ1-5
V: TRBV19
size: .
D: TRBD1
CDR3: CASSTRDRGGRNQPQHF
DNA: TGTGCCAGTAGTACGAGGGACAGGGGGGGCCGCAATCAGCCCCAGCATTTT

J: TRBJ2-1
V: TRBV10-3
size: few
D: TRBD2
CDR3: CAIGTSGGATGEQFF
DNA: TGTGCCATTGGGACTAGCGGGGGGGCTACGGGTGAGCAGTTCTTC

J: TRBJ1-6
V: TRBV3-1/TRBV3-2
size: .
D: .
CDR3: CASSQGAKHFNSPLHF
DNA: TGTGCCAGCAGCCAAGGGGCTAAACACTTTAATTCACCCCTCCACTTT

J: TRBJ2-7
V: TRBV6-1
size: .
D: .
CDR3: CASSARQVKVGYEQYF
DNA: TGTGCCAGCAGTGCCCGACAGGTAAAAGTGGGCTACGAGCAGTACTTC

J: TRBJ2-7
V: TRBV5-4
size: .
D: TRBD2
CDR3: CASSVQGGSGEQYF
DNA: TGTGCCAGCAGCGTCCAGGGAGGGTCGGGCGAGCAGTACTTC

J: TRBJ1-5
V: TRBV7-8
size: .
D: .
CDR3: CASSLYGGLNQPQHF
DNA: TGTGCCAGCAGCTTATATGGGGGCCTCAATCAGCCCCAGCATTTT

J: TRBJ2-3
V: TRBV29-1
size: .
D: TRBD1
CDR3: CSVYSTGEGGTQYF
DNA: TGCAGCGTCTATTCTACAGGGGAAGGCGGTACGCAGTATTTT

J: TRBJ2-1
V: TRBV11-2
size: .
D: TRBD1
CDR3: CASSYHRDRGGEQFF
DNA: TGTGCCAGCAGCTACCACCGGGACAGGGGGGGCGAGCAGTTCTTC

J: TRBJ1-6
V: TRBV9
size: .
D: .
CDR3: CASSSRVDGSPLHF
DNA: TGTGCCAGCAGCTCCCGGGTAGATGGTTCACCCCTCCACTTT

J: TRBJ1-4
V: TRBV6-2/TRBV6-3
size: .
D: .
CDR3: CASSDSTNEKLFF
DNA: TGTGCCAGCAGCGATTCAACTAATGAAAAACTGTTTTTT

J: TRBJ2-2
V: TRBV9
size: .
D: TRBD1
CDR3: CASSPLRDRAGELFF
DNA: TGTGCCAGCAGCCCCCTCCGAGACAGGGCCGGGGAGCTGTTTTTT

J: TRBJ2-7
V: TRBV30
size: .
D: TRBD1
CDR3: CACHRGNSYEQYF
DNA: TGTGCGTGTCACAGGGGGAACTCCTACGAGCAGTACTTC

J: TRBJ1-2
V: TRBV7-2
size: .
D: TRBD1
CDR3: CASSLRTGGNGRVYGYTF
DNA: TGTGCCAGCAGCTTAAGGACAGGGGGTAACGGACGGGTCTATGGCTACACCTTC

J: TRBJ1-6
V: TRBV7-3
size: .
D: .
CDR3: CASSLTPSDNSPLHF
DNA: TGTGCCAGCAGCTTAACCCCCAGTGATAATTCACCCCTCCACTTT

J: TRBJ2-7
V: TRBV4-2
size: .
D: TRBD1
CDR3: CASSINLNAGTGGYSYEQYF
DNA: TGTGCCAGCAGCATAAACTTGAACGCCGGGACAGGGGGATACTCCTACGAGCAGTACTTC

J: TRBJ2-2
V: TRBV21-1
size: .
D: .
CDR3: CASSMAGELFF
DNA: TGTGCCAGCAGCATGGCCGGGGAGCTGTTTTTT

J: TRBJ2-5
V: TRBV20-1
size: .
D: TRBD2
CDR3: CSASLPGGQETQYF
DNA: TGCAGTGCTAGTCTTCCGGGGGGGCAAGAGACCCAGTACTTC

J: TRBJ2-2
V: TRBV2
size: .
D: .
CDR3: CASSGPDRGGELFF
DNA: TGTGCCAGCAGTGGGCCCGATCGGGGCGGGGAGCTGTTTTTT

J: TRBJ1-1
V: TRBV12-3/TRBV12-4
size: .
D: .
CDR3: CASSFLATEAFF
DNA: TGTGCCAGCAGTTTTCTGGCCACTGAAGCTTTCTTT

J: TRBJ1-1
V: TRBV9
size: .
D: TRBD1
CDR3: CASSVAQGANTEAFF
DNA: TGTGCCAGCAGCGTAGCCCAGGGGGCGAACACTGAAGCTTTCTTT

J: TRBJ2-1
V: TRBV4-1
size: .
D: .
CDR3: CASSQDNLSPYNEQFF
DNA: TGCGCCAGCAGCCAAGATAACTTGTCTCCCTACAATGAGCAGTTCTTC

J: TRBJ2-1
V: TRBV5-1
size: once
D: TRBD1
CDR3: CASSSGTGAYNEQFF
DNA: TGCGCCAGCAGCTCCGGGACAGGGGCGTACAATGAGCAGTTCTTC

J: TRBJ1-1
V: TRBV11-2
size: once
D: TRBD1
CDR3: CASSPRTGRLGTEAFF
DNA: TGTGCCAGCAGCCCCAGGACAGGTAGACTGGGCACTGAAGCTTTCTTT